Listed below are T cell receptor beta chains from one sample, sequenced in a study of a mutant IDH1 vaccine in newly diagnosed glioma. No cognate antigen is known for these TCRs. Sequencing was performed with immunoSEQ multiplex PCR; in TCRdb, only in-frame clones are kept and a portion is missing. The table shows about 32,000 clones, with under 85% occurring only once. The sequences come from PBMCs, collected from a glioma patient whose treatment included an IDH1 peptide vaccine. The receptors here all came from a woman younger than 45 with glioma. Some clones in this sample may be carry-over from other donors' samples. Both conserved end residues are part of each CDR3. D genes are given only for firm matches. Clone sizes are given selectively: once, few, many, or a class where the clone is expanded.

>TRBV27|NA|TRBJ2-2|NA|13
TGTGCCAGCAGTTTTCTGGGGTCCGGGGAGCTGTTTTTT
CASSFLGSGELFF
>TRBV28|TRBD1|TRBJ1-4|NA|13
TGTGCCAGCAGTCACAGGGGAGGGGAAAAACTGTTTTTT
CASSHRGGEKLFF
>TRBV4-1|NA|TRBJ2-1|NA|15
TGCGCCAGCAGCCATAAGGAAATCCTTCCCCATGAGCAGTTCTTC
CASSHKEILPHEQFF
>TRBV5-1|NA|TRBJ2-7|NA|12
TGCGCCAGCAGCTTTGGCTCCTACGAGCAGTACTTC
CASSFGSYEQYF
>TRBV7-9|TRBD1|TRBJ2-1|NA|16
TGTGCCAGCAGCTCATCACGGGACAGCCCGTACAATGAGCAGTTCTTC
CASSSSRDSPYNEQFF
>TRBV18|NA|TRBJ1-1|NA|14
TGTGCCAGCTCTCCTCCGGGACGAAAGGATGAAGCTTTCTTT
CASSPPGRKDEAFF
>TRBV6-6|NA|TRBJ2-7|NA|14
TGTGCCAGCAGCTCCCTCCGGGGCCGGGGCGAGCAGTACTTC
CASSSLRGRGEQYF
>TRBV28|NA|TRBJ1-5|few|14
TGTGCCACCGTCGGGAGTTCCTCCCCTCAGCCCCAGCATTTT
CATVGSSSPQPQHF
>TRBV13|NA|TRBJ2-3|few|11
TGTGCCAGCAGCTTAGAGGTTACGCAGTATTTT
CASSLEVTQYF
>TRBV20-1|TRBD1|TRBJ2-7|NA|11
TGCAGTGCTCCGACAGGGTACGAGCAGTACTTC
CSAPTGYEQYF
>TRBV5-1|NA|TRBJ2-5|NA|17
TGCGCCAGCAGCCCGGGCATCTCGTGGGTAACCCAAGAGACCCAGTACTTC
CASSPGISWVTQETQYF
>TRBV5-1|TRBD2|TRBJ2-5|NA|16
TGCGCCAGCAGCTTGGCCGCTAGCGGGGGCCAAGAGACCCAGTACTTC
CASSLAASGGQETQYF
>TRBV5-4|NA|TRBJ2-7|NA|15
TGTGCCAGCAGCTTGGATGGAGCTACGACCTACGAGCAGTACTTC
CASSLDGATTYEQYF
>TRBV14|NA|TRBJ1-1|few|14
TGTGCCAGCAGATCCAGGGGTGGTGGCACTGAAGCTTTCTTT
CASRSRGGGTEAFF
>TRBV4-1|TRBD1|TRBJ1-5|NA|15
TGCGCCAGCAGCCAACACCAGGGGGGCAATCAGCCCCAGCATTTT
CASSQHQGGNQPQHF
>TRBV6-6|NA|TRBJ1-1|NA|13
TGTGCCAGCAGTTCGCCGACAGAGGGTGAAGCTTTCTTT
CASSSPTEGEAFF
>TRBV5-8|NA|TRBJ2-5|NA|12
TGTGCCAGCAGCTTGGCGGGTGAGACCCAGTACTTC
CASSLAGETQYF
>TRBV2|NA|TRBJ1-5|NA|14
TGTGCCAGCAGTGGTCAGGGAGGCAATCAGCCCCAGCATTTT
CASSGQGGNQPQHF
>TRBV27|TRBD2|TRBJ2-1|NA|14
TGTGCCAGCAGTTCGCTAGCGGGAGGGAATGAGCAGTTCTTC
CASSSLAGGNEQFF
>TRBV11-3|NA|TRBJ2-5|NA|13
TGTGCCAGCAGCTTAGGGCTACGGGAGACCCAGTACTTC
CASSLGLRETQYF
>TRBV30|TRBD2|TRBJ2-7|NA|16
TGTGCCTGGAGTATCACGCGACTAGCGGGAAACTACGAGCAGTACTTC
CAWSITRLAGNYEQYF
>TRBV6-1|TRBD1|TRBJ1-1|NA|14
TGTGCCAGCACCCCAGGGGGGAAGGCAACTGAAGCTTTCTTT
CASTPGGKATEAFF
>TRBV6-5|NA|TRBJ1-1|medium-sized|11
TGTGCCAGCAGTAACAGGTTAGAAGCTTTCTTT
CASSNRLEAFF
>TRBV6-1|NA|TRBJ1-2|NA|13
TGTGCCAGCACCTCCAGGCCCCAGGGGGGCTACACCTTC
CASTSRPQGGYTF
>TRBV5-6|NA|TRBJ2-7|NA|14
TGTGCCAGCAGCCATAGAGCCAGGGGAAACGAGCAGTACTTC
CASSHRARGNEQYF
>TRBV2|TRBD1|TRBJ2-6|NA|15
TGTGCCAGCACCGACAGGGGTGAAGGGGCCAACGTCCTGACTTTC
CASTDRGEGANVLTF
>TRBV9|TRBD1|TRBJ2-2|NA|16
TGTGCCAGCAGCGTAGAGGGACAGTTATACACCGGGGAGCTGTTTTTT
CASSVEGQLYTGELFF
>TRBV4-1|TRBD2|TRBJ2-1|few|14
TGCGCCAGCAGCTCTGGACTAGTACGCAATGAGCAGTTCTTC
CASSSGLVRNEQFF
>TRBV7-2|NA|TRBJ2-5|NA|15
TGTGCCAGCAGCTGGCTGGGGGGAGTCGCGGAGACCCAGTACTTC
CASSWLGGVAETQYF
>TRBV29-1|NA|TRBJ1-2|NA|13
TGCAGCGTTCCTCGATCGGTGGGAAACGGCTACACCTTC
CSVPRSVGNGYTF
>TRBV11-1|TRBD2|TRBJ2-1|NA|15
TGTGCCAGCAGCTTCCAGCGGGGCTCCTACAATGAGCAGTTCTTC
CASSFQRGSYNEQFF
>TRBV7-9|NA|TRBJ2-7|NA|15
TGTGCCAGCAGCTTAGAATGGGGTGACGTATACGAGCAGTACTTC
CASSLEWGDVYEQYF
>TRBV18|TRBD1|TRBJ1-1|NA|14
TGTGCCAGCTCACCCGGGACAGCGAACACTGAAGCTTTCTTT
CASSPGTANTEAFF
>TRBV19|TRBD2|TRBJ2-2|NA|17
TGTGCCAGTAGTATAAGGAGCCTAGCGGGAGGAACCGGGGAGCTGTTTTTT
CASSIRSLAGGTGELFF
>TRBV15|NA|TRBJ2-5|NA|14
TGTGCCACCAGCAGAAGAGAAGGGGAGGCGACCCAGTACTTC
CATSRREGEATQYF
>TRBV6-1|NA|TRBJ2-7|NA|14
TGTGCCAGCAGTCTCACCGGGACGATCTACGAGCAGTACTTC
CASSLTGTIYEQYF
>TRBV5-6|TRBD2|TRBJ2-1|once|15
TGTGCCAGCAGCTTGGCACGACTAGCGGATCGTGAGCAGTTCTTC
CASSLARLADREQFF
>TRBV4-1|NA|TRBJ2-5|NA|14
TGCGCCAGCAGCCAAGGGTATCCTCAAGAGACCCAGTACTTC
CASSQGYPQETQYF
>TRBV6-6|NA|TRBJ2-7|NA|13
TGTGCCAGCAGCTCTAGCATACACTACGAGCAGTACTTC
CASSSSIHYEQYF
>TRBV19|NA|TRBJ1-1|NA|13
TGTGCCAGTAGCCCTGGACTGGGCACTGAAGCTTTCTTT
CASSPGLGTEAFF
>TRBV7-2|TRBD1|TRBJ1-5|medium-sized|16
TGTGCCAGCAGCCGCCGGACAGGGAATAGCAATCAGCCCCAGCATTTT
CASSRRTGNSNQPQHF
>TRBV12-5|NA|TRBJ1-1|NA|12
TGTGCTAGTGGTCACTCGGGGGGTGAAGCTTTCTTT
CASGHSGGEAFF
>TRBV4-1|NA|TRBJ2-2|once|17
TGCGCCAGCAGCCAAGTCTTTAGGGGTGAGGACACCGGGGAGCTGTTTTTT
CASSQVFRGEDTGELFF
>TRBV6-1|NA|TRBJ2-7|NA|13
TGTGCCAGCGGTGCGGCAGTCTTATACGAGCAGTACTTC
CASGAAVLYEQYF
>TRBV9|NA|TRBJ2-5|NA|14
TGTGCCAGCAGCGCGAGGGACCACGGAGAGACCCAGTACTTC
CASSARDHGETQYF
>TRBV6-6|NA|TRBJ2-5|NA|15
TGTGCCAGCAGCGAAGGGGGTGCAGGGAAGGAGACCCAGTACTTC
CASSEGGAGKETQYF